This T cell receptor (beta chain) is from a study of human T cells and chemical hapten exposure. Study as a whole: Across samples, TCR yields varied, mostly owing to small differences in pooled library volumes.

This CDR3 comprises 12 residues. The V end lost 0 bases, the J end lost 6 bases, and 8 bases lay between the germline ends. Per the germline V gene, CDR1 is DFQATT and CDR2 is SNEGSKA (reference sequence). The library attached unique molecular identifiers to individual cDNA molecules. Authors' processing steps: Across samples, TCR counts had a median of around 100,000 and ranged from roughly 20,000 to 690,600. TCRdb reprocessed the RACE reads via MiXCR and lists one record per CDR3 protein. TCRdb, not the original authors, processed these V and J calls. Of over 85,000 distinct CDR3 sequences in the sample, roughly 8% are singletons; the top ten hold approximately 2.8%. Documented time point: healthy volunteer bleed at 2 weeks. It was unfractionated whole blood from which total RNA was extracted.

This TCR was sampled from a female donor in good health. Some clones in this sample may be carry-over from other donors' samples. Sequenced input: whole blood. The chain has TRBV20-1 and TRBJ1-1; no clear D gene. The CDR3: CSARDWLPEAFF. In DNA form, the CDR3 reads TGCAGTGCTAGAGATTGGCTACCTGAAGCTTTCTTT.